Each of the 9 T cell receptor beta chains below was sequenced from the same sample in a study of blood T cell repertoires in COVID-19. Clones were sequenced by immunoSEQ multiplex PCR, and TCRdb holds only the in-frame ones, with some missing. The sample lists approximately 150,000 clones, roughly nine tenths occurring once. Sequenced input: peripheral blood. Receptors were obtained from a human donor in a cohort sampled during active COVID-19.

This clone showed up just once. The chain employs TRBV19 and TRBJ2-5; 7 bases line up with TRBD1. This CDR3 comprises 14 residues. V trimming: 7 bases; J trimming: 5 bases; junction bases outside the gene matches: 10. In germline, CDR1 is LNHDA, CDR2 SQIVND (reference sequence). CDR3 coding DNA: TGTGCCAGTAACTCCATCGGCAGGGGGGAGACCCAGTACTTC. This translates into CASNSIGRGETQYF.

J is TRBJ2-1 and V is TRBV11-3; 9 bases are shared with TRBD2. This CDR3 spans 17 amino acids. J was trimmed by 7 bases and V by 1 base; bases with no gene match: 11. Germline assignment: CDR1 SGHNT and CDR2 YENEEA. The CDR3 here is CASSLGPGTSMMNEQFF. The DNA of the CDR3 is TGTGCCAGCAGCTTAGGCCCCGGGACTAGCATGATGAATGAGCAGTTCTTC.

The chain employs TRBV2 and TRBJ2-7, with D maybe TRBD1 (6 bases). V was shortened by 5 bases and J by 4 bases, with 15 bases between the two germline ends. The CDR3 has 14 residues. CDR1 and CDR2 from the germline V gene are SNHLY and FYNNEI. CDR3 loop: CASSKIGDTYEQYF. CDR3 in DNA: TGTGCCAGCAGTAAGATAGGGGACACGTACGAGCAGTACTTC.

The rearrangement joins TRBV25-1 to TRBJ2-7; the D is unclear. CDR1 is MGHDK, CDR2 SYGVNS, per germline. The V gene lost 4 bases and the J gene lost 2 bases, with 9 bases spanning the gap. The CDR3 is 13 residues long. CDR3 sequence: CASSGVGPYEQYF. The CDR3 DNA reads as TGTGCCAGCAGTGGGGTGGGCCCCTACGAGCAGTACTTC.

This chain joins TRBV12-3 or TRBV12-4 and TRBJ1-1; D is unclear. This CDR3 region has 13 residues. V lost 2 bases and J lost 4, with 8 bases in between. The CDR3 DNA is TGTGCCAGCAGTTTAACAGTGGGCACTGAAGCTTTCTTT. Protein: CASSLTVGTEAFF.

V gene TRBV30 combines with J gene TRBJ1-4, with TRBD1 matching 10 bases. Germline V gene sequence: CDR1 GTSNPN, CDR2 SVGIG (reference sequence). The CDR3 consists of 15 residues. V gave up 6 bases and J gave up 3 bases; unmatched junction bases: 7. This CDR3 is CACSTGGLANEKLFF. The CDR3 coding sequence is TGTGCCTGCTCGACAGGGGGCTTGGCTAATGAAAAACTGTTTTTT.

This chain joins TRBV10-3 and TRBJ2-7; 9 bases are shared with TRBD2. CDR3 length: 14 amino acids. V lost 3 bases and J lost 3; bases outside the gene matches: 3. The V gene's germline CDR1 is ENHRY and CDR2 SYGVKD. The CDR3 DNA reads as TGTGCCATCAGTGATGGTAGCGGGGGCTACGAGCAGTACTTC. Translating gives CAISDGSGGYEQYF.

The sample holds a few counts of this clone. The genes are TRBV19 and TRBJ1-1; TRBD1 might be the D (6 bases). CDR1 is LNHDA and CDR2 is SQIVND in the germline V gene (reference sequence). This CDR3 comprises 13 residues. V gave up 10 bases and J gave up 0 bases, with 12 bases separating them. Here the CDR3 reads CATQDRLNTEAFF. The CDR3 DNA sequence: TGTGCCACCCAGGACAGACTGAACACTGAAGCTTTCTTT.

The rearrangement uses TRBV5-1 and TRBJ2-3, with D perhaps matching TRBD2 (6 bases). V was pared by 10 bases and J by 4 bases, with 22 bases between. In germline, CDR1 is SGHRS, CDR2 YFSETQ. The CDR3 length is 15 residues. The CDR3 nucleotides read TGCGCCTATCCCTGGAGGGTAAATCCCCCAGATACGCAGTATTTT. It specifies CAYPWRVNPPDTQYF.